The 26 T cell receptor beta chains below were found in one sample sequenced in a study of T cell responses to AZD1222 COVID-19 vaccine (dated by TCRdb to the early 2020s). Interpreted using the paper, the time point label stands for: about 28 days (+/-7) after the second vaccine dose. Library construction relied on the immunoSEQ multiplex PCR assay. The immuneACCESS repertoire file appears here via TCRdb, limited to in-frame rearrangements. These files lack a portion of the clones; in checked studies, under half of the deficit traces to unresolved V genes, and the cause of the others is not known. This sample lists roughly 150,000 clones; around 90% were detected once. The top ten hold about 6% of the sample. Sequenced material: peripheral blood, taken 28 days after the second AZD1222 dose. The receptor source for this set is an adult who received the AZD1222 COVID-19 vaccine.

The chain couples TRBV29-1 to TRBJ2-1; no clear D. There are 11 residues in the CDR3. Between the trimmed V and J ends, which lost 4 bases and 4 bases, there was a span of 5 bases. CDR1 and CDR2 from the germline V gene are SQVTM and ANQGSEA. The CDR3 here is CSVVRYNEQFF. The CDR3 nucleotides read TGCAGCGTTGTAAGGTACAATGAGCAGTTCTTC.

The V and J genes are TRBV5-1 and TRBJ1-4, with D unresolved. Germline loops: CDR1 SGHRS, CDR2 YFSETQ. The V end lost 4 bases, the J end lost 4 bases, and 11 bases lay between the germline ends. This CDR3 has 14 amino acids. The chain's CDR3 is CASSLSRGNEKLFF. In nucleotides, the CDR3 is TGCGCCAGCAGCCTCAGTCGGGGTAATGAAAAACTGTTTTTT.

V gene TRBV6-1 combines with J gene TRBJ1-3; D not resolved. CDR1 and CDR2 from the germline V gene are MNHNS and SASEGT. CDR3 length equals 15 residues. V lost 2 bases and J 0 bases, leaving 8 bases between the germline ends. CDR3 DNA sequence: TGTGCCAGCAGTGAACAGGCAGCCTCTGGAAACACCATATATTTT. Its protein is CASSEQAASGNTIYF.

This chain links TRBV28 with TRBJ1-2; the match to TRBD1 covers 9 bases. The ends lost 6 bases at V and 3 bases at J; junction bases unmatched: 5. Germline V gives CDR1 MDHEN, CDR2 SYDVKM. This CDR3 comprises 14 residues. The DNA for the CDR3 is TGTGCCAGCAGAGGCGGGGACAGGGACTATGGCTACACCTTC. Translated, it gives CASRGGDRDYGYTF.

The chain carries TRBV5-1 and TRBJ2-6; D possibly corresponds to TRBD1 (5 bases). The CDR3 is 16 residues long. The V end lost 4 bases, the J end lost 0 bases, and 11 bases lay between the germline ends. Per the germline V gene, CDR1 is SGHRS and CDR2 is YFSETQ. The CDR3 DNA follows: TGCGCCAGCAGCGACAGTACGTACTCTGGGGCCAACGTCCTGACTTTC. Its protein is CASSDSTYSGANVLTF.

This clone was detected only once. The V and J genes are TRBV5-1 and TRBJ1-3; 8 nucleotides match TRBD1. The CDR3 is 13 amino acids. CDR1 and CDR2 (germline): SGHRS, YFSETQ. V shed 0 bases, J shed 7 bases, and the junction held 0 bases outside the gene matches. Here the CDR3 reads CASSLDRGNTIYF. For the CDR3, the DNA is TGCGCCAGCAGCTTGGACAGGGGGAACACCATATATTTT.

The rearrangement joins TRBV5-4 to TRBJ1-4, with D possibly being TRBD1 (6 bases). The CDR3 loop spans 14 amino acids. Germline CDR1 reads SGHNT; CDR2 reads YYREEE (reference sequence). Trimming shortened V by 3 bases and J by 5 bases, and 11 bases separated the two germline ends. CDR3 in amino acids: CASSSAGGNEKLFF. Here the CDR3 DNA reads TGTGCCAGCAGCTCGGCGGGGGGCAATGAAAAACTGTTTTTT.

The chain is built from TRBV6-2 or TRBV6-3 and TRBJ2-1; 8 bases map to TRBD2. Germline V gives CDR1 MNHEY, CDR2 SVGEGT. This CDR3 is 18 amino acids long. J gave up 8 bases and V 4 bases, and 19 bases lay outside the gene matches. The CDR3, as DNA: TGTGCCAGCAGTTTTCCCTCTAGCGGGTCCTACCCCGGGGATGAGCAGTTCTTC. Its protein is CASSFPSSGSYPGDEQFF.

CDR3 residues: CASSLLAGTGNQPQHF. The DNA of the CDR3 is TGTGCCAGCAGTTTATTAGCAGGGACGGGCAATCAGCCCCAGCATTTT. V gene TRBV27 combines with J gene TRBJ1-5, with a tentative D call TRBD1 (5 bases). Trimming removed 1 base at V and 2 bases at J, with 12 bases between. The CDR3 consists of 16 residues. Looked up from germline, CDR1 is MNHEY and CDR2 is SMNVEV (reference sequence).

This chain links TRBV20-1 with TRBJ2-3; no definite D call. The CDR3 loop spans 10 amino acids. Trimming removed 5 bases from V and 5 bases from J, with 5 bases in between. Germline loops: CDR1 DFQATT, CDR2 SNEGSKA (reference sequence). The CDR3 bases are TGCAGTGCTGTTGGAGATACGCAGTATTTT. Translation: CSAVGDTQYF.

The rearrangement links TRBV3-1 (or the pseudogene TRBV3-2) to TRBJ1-6, with no clear D. This CDR3 has 13 amino acids. Trimming shortened V by 3 bases and J by 4 bases, and 4 bases separated the two germline ends. The germline V gene has CDR1 LGHDT and CDR2 YNNKEL (reference sequence). CDR3 DNA: TGTGCCAGCAGCCAGGGGTATAATTCACCCCTCCACTTT. It specifies CASSQGYNSPLHF.

This clone was observed once. The chain combines TRBV29-1 with TRBJ1-1; D possibly corresponds to TRBD1 (5 bases). The CDR3 covers 13 residues. The germline CDR1 and CDR2 sequences are SQVTM and ANQGSEA. The V gene lost 7 bases and the J gene lost 4 bases, with 16 bases spanning the gap. Here the CDR3 DNA reads TGCAGCGCCCACGGGGGTGGAGGCACTGAAGCTTTCTTT. Its protein product is CSAHGGGGTEAFF.

CDR3 sequence reads: CASSLAERVPTQYF. CDR3 bases: TGTGCCAGCAGCTTGGCCGAGAGGGTCCCTACGCAGTATTTT. The V call is TRBV5-5, the J call TRBJ2-3, with D tentatively TRBD2 (5 bases). This CDR3 comprises 14 residues. Germline V gene sequence: CDR1 SGHKS, CDR2 YYEKEE (reference sequence). The germline V and J ends were trimmed by 0 bases and 8 bases, with 13 bases remaining between them. Filled out from reference TRBV5-5 and TRBJ2-3, the complete variable domain reads DAGVTQSPTHLIKTRGQQVTLRCSPISGHKSVSWYQQVLGQGPQFIFQYYEKEERGRGNFPDRFSARQFPNYSSELNVNALLLGDSALYLCASSLAERVPTQYFGPGTRLTVL.

The rearrangement joins TRBV19 to TRBJ2-1, with D perhaps TRBD1 (6 bases). V was trimmed by 11 bases and J by 5 bases, leaving 16 bases between them. Germline CDR1 reads LNHDA; CDR2 reads SQIVND (reference sequence). CDR3 length: 13 residues. The CDR3 DNA reads TGTGCCTCAAAGACAGGAAACGACAATGAGCAGTTCTTC. Amino acids: CASKTGNDNEQFF.

The count of this clone is one. The rearrangement joins TRBV19 to TRBJ1-5, with 7 bases identical to TRBD1. From germline, CDR1 is LNHDA and CDR2 SQIVND (reference sequence). CDR3 size: 16 residues. After removal of 0 bases from V and 5 bases from J, the junction contained 7 bases not matched to a gene. Here the CDR3 reads CASSIDFSGGYQPQHF. Written as DNA, the CDR3 is TGTGCCAGTAGTATAGATTTTTCAGGGGGTTATCAGCCCCAGCATTTT.

The V and J genes are TRBV6-5 and TRBJ2-1; 7 nucleotides line up with TRBD1. Trimming removed 6 bases from V and 0 bases from J; junction bases left unmatched: 8. This CDR3 spans 16 amino acids. CDR1 is MNHEY, CDR2 SVGAGI, per germline. The CDR3 spells CASRYTGQSSYNEQFF. CDR3 bases: TGTGCCAGCAGGTACACGGGACAGAGCTCCTACAATGAGCAGTTCTTC.

V gene TRBV6-5 combines with J gene TRBJ2-1; D is possibly TRBD2 (6 bases). The V end was cut by 6 bases, the J end by 0 bases, with 12 bases between. This CDR3 is 15 amino acids long. Germline CDR1 is MNHEY and CDR2 is SVGAGI. The CDR3 loop is CASRKAGPSYNEQFF. The CDR3, as DNA: TGTGCCAGCAGGAAAGCGGGCCCCTCCTACAATGAGCAGTTCTTC.

The V gene is TRBV29-1, the J gene TRBJ2-3, with D perhaps TRBD2 (5 bases). This CDR3 region has 16 residues. The germline V and J ends were trimmed by 7 bases and 5 bases, with 25 bases remaining between them. Germline V gives CDR1 SQVTM, CDR2 ANQGSEA. The CDR3 DNA follows: TGCAGCGGACGTCGGGGTAGGAGAAATTTGGTAGATACGCAGTATTTT. This translates into CSGRRGRRNLVDTQYF.

This clone was observed a single time. The rearrangement uses TRBV7-9 and TRBJ2-7; D gene uncertain. The CDR3 consists of 14 residues. V was trimmed by 6 bases and J by 0 bases, leaving 12 bases between them. The germline V gene has CDR1 SEHNR and CDR2 FQNEAQ (reference sequence). The CDR3 region has the DNA TGTGCCAGCAGACCCAACCAGGTCTCCTACGAGCAGTACTTC. Protein: CASRPNQVSYEQYF.

The chain uses TRBV12-3 or TRBV12-4 and TRBJ2-3; D gene unclear. This CDR3 is built from 11 residues. V lost 5 bases, J lost 6 bases, and 6 bases lay in between. The CDR3 DNA is TGTGCCAGCAGTCAGGAGGATACGCAGTATTTT. This sequence encodes CASSQEDTQYF.

The rearrangement links TRBV5-8 to TRBJ2-2; D not resolved. Germline V gives CDR1 SGHTS, CDR2 YDEGEE. Trimming removed 6 bases at V and 1 base at J, with 10 bases between. The CDR3 covers 14 residues. The CDR3 DNA reads as TGTGCCAGCAATCGATGGGAGAACACCGGGGAGCTGTTTTTT. It codes for CASNRWENTGELFF.

In its sample, this clone ranks as medium-sized. This rearrangement joins TRBV5-1 to TRBJ2-7; the D gene is possibly TRBD2 (6 bases). This CDR3 comprises 15 residues. V was clipped by 0 bases and J by 3 bases, with 13 bases between them. CDR1 SGHRS and CDR2 YFSETQ come from the germline V gene. The CDR3 sequence: CASSLARGAGYEQYF. In DNA, the CDR3 is TGCGCCAGCAGCTTGGCGCGGGGAGCGGGCTACGAGCAGTACTTC.

The chain uses TRBV6-2 or TRBV6-3 and TRBJ1-5; D ambiguous. The CDR3 runs to 16 residues. The V end lost 6 bases, the J end lost 2 bases, and 17 bases lay between the germline ends. Germline V gene data show CDR1 as MNHEY and CDR2 as SVGEGT. CDR3 protein: CASSPTREGGNQPQHF. DNA for the CDR3: TGTGCCAGCAGCCCGACGAGGGAGGGAGGCAATCAGCCCCAGCATTTT.

The chain joins TRBV5-6 to TRBJ1-5; 7 bases are shared with TRBD1. The CDR3 extends over 14 amino acids. Looked up from germline, CDR1 is SGHDT and CDR2 is YYEEEE. V gave up 0 bases and J gave up 5 bases; unmatched junction bases: 2. DNA for the CDR3: TGTGCCAGCAGCTTGGAGGGGGCTCATCAGCCCCAGCATTTT. Amino acid sequence: CASSLEGAHQPQHF. The full variable domain, in which reference TRBV5-6 and TRBJ1-5 provide the parts outside the CDR3, is DAGVTQSPTHLIKTRGQQVTLRCSPKSGHDTVSWYQQALGQGPQFIFQYYEEEERQRGNFPDRFSGHQFPNYSSELNVNALLLGDSALYLCASSLEGAHQPQHFGDGTRLSIL.

This chain connects TRBV2 to TRBJ2-2; 8 bases map to TRBD1. Trimming took 6 bases from V and 7 from J; bases not matched to a gene: 7. CDR3 size: 14 residues. CDR1 is SNHLY, CDR2 FYNNEI, per germline. The CDR3 nucleotides are TGTGCCAGCAGCTCGACAGGGGTTAGCGGGGAGCTGTTTTTT. Protein product: CASSSTGVSGELFF. Complete variable domain (other parts from reference TRBV2 and TRBJ2-2): EPEVTQTPSHQVTQMGQEVILRCVPISNHLYFYWYRQILGQKVEFLVSFYNNEISEKSEIFDDQFSVERPDGSNFTLKIRSTKLEDSAMYFCASSSTGVSGELFFGEGSRLTVL.

The V gene is TRBV29-1, the J gene TRBJ1-3, with TRBD1 matching 7 bases. The V and J ends lost 7 bases and 2 bases, in that order; junction bases with no gene match: 5. Germline V gene sequence: CDR1 SQVTM, CDR2 ANQGSEA. This CDR3 has 13 residues. The CDR3, as DNA: TGCAGCGCAGGGGACAGAACTGGAAACACCATATATTTT. It codes for CSAGDRTGNTIYF.